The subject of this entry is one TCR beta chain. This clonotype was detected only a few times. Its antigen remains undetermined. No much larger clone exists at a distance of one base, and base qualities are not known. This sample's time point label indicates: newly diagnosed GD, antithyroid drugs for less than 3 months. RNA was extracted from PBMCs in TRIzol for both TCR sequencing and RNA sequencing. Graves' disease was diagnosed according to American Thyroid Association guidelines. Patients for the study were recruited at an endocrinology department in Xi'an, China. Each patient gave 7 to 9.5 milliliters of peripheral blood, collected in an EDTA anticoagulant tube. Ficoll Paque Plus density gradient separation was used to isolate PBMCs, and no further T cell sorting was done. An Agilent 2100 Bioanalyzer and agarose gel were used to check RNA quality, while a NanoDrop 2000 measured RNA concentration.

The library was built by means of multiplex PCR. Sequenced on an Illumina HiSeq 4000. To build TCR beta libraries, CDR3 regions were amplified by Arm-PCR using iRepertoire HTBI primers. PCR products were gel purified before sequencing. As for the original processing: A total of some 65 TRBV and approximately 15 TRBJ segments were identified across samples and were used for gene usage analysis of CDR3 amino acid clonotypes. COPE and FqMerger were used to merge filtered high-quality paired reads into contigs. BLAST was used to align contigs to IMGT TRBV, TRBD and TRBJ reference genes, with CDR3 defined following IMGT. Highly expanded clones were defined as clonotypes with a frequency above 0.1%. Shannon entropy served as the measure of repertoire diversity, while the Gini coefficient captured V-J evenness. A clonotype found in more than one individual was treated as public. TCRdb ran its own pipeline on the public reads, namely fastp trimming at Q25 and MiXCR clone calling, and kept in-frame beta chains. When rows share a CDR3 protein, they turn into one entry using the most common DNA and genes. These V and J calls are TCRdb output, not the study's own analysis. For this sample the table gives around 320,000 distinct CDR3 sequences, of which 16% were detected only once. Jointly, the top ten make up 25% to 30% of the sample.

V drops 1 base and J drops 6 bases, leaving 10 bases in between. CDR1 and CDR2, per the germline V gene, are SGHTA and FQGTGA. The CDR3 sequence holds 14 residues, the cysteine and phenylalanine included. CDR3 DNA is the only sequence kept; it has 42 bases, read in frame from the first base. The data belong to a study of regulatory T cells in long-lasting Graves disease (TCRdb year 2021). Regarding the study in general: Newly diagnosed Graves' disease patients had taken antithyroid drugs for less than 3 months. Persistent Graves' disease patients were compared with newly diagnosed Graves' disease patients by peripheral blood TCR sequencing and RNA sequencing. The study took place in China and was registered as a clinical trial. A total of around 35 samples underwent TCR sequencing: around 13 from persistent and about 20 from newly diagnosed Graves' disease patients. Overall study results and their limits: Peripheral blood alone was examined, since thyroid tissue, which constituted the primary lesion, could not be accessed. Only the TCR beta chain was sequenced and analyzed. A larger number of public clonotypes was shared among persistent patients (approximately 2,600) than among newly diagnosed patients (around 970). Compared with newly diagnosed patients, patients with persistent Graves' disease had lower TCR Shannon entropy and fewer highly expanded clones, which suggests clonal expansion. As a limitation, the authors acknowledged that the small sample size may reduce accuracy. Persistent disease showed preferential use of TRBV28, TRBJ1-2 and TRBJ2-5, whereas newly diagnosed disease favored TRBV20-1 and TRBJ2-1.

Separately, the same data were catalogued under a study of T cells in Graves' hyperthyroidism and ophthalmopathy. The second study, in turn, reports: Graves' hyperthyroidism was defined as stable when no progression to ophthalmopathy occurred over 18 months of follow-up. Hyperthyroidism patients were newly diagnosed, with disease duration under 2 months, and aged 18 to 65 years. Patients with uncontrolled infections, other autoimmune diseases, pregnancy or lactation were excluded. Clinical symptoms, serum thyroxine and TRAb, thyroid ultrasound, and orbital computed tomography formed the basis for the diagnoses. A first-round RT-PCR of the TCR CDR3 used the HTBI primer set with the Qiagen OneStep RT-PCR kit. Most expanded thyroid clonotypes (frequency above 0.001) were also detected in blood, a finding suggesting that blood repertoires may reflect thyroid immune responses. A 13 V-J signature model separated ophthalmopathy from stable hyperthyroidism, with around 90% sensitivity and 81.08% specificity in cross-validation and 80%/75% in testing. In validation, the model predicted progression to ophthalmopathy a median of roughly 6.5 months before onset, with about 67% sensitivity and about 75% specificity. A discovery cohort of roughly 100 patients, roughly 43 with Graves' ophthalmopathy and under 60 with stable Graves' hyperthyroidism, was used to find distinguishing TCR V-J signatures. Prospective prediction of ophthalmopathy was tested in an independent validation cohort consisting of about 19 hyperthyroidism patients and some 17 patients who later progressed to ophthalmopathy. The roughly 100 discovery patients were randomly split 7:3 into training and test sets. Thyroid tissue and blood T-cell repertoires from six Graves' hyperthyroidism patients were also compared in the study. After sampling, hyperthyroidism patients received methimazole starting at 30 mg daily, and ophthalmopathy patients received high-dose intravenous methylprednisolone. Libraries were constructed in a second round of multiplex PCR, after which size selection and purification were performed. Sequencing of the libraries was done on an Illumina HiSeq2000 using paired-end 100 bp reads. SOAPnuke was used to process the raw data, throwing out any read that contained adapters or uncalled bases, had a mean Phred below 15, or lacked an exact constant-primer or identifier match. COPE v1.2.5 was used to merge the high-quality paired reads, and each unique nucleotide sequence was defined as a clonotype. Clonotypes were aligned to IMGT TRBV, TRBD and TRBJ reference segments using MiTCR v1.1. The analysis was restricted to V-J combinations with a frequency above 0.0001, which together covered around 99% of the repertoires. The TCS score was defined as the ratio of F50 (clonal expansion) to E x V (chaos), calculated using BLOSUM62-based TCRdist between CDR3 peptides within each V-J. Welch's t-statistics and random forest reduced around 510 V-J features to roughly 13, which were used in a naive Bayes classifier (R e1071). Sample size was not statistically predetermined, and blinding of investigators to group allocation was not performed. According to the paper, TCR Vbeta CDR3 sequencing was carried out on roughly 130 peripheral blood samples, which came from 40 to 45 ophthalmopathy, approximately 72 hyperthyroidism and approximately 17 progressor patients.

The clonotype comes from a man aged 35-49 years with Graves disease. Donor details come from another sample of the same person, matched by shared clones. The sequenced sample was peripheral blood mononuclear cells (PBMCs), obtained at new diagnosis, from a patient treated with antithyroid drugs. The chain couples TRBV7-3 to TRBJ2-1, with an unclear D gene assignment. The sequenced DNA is TGTGCCAGCAGCTTAAACGGGTTTGTCAATGAGCAGTTCTTC. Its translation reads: CASSLNGFVNEQFF.